Listed here are 20 T cell receptor beta chains from one sample, sequenced in a study of blood T cell repertoires in COVID-19. Clones were sequenced by immunoSEQ multiplex PCR, and TCRdb holds only the in-frame ones, with some missing. The sample lists approximately 480,000 clones; about 91% were seen once. The sample comprised peripheral blood. The receptors derive from a man between 18 and 35 years old with COVID-19, enrolled during active disease.

This clone was seen a few times. V usage is TRBV5-4 and J usage is TRBJ2-3; D remains unclear. Trimming stripped 0 bases from V and 0 bases from J, with 8 bases between. The CDR3 has 15 amino acids. Germline V lookup: CDR1 SGHNT, CDR2 YYREEE (reference sequence). The CDR3 sequence: CASSLAGSSTDTQYF. The CDR3 DNA reads TGTGCCAGCAGCTTGGCCGGGTCTAGCACAGATACGCAGTATTTT.

This clone was detected a few times. The gene calls are TRBV7-2 and TRBJ1-2, with D possibly being TRBD1 (6 bases). Germline V lookup: CDR1 SGHTA, CDR2 FQGNSA. The CDR3 is made up of 15 amino acids. Deletions cut 5 bases from V and 0 bases from J, with 13 bases between. CDR3 sequence reads: CASSPRQETNYGYTF. CDR3 nucleotide sequence: TGTGCCAGCAGCCCCCGACAGGAAACTAACTATGGCTACACCTTC.

This chain joins TRBV2 and TRBJ1-1; D gene ambiguous. The V end lost 7 bases, the J end lost 2 bases, and 5 bases lay between the germline ends. The CDR3 totals 11 residues. The germline gives CDR1 SNHLY, CDR2 FYNNEI. For the CDR3, the DNA is TGTGCCAGCACCCTCAACACTGAAGCTTTCTTT. It is translated as CASTLNTEAFF.

This clone has more than one count but fewer than ten. The genes are TRBV9 and TRBJ2-3, with D possibly TRBD2 on 7 matching bases. Trimming cost V 0 bases and J 6 bases, with 11 bases left between them. Germline loops: CDR1 SGDLS, CDR2 YYNGEE. The CDR3 has 14 amino acids. The CDR3 loop is CASSVARGGDTQYF. DNA of the CDR3: TGTGCCAGCAGCGTAGCCAGGGGAGGGGATACGCAGTATTTT.

The rearrangement uses TRBV3-1 (or the pseudogene TRBV3-2) and TRBJ2-1; D gene uncertain. Germline CDR1 and CDR2: LGHDT and YNNKEL (reference sequence). This CDR3 is built from 15 residues. V was trimmed by 1 base and J by 0 bases, leaving 7 bases between them. The CDR3 nucleotides are TGTGCCAGCAGCCAAGTCCTTAGCTCCTACAATGAGCAGTTCTTC. Protein product: CASSQVLSSYNEQFF.

The rearrangement links TRBV2 to TRBJ1-6; D is unclear. The germline V gene encodes CDR1 SNHLY and CDR2 FYNNEI. The CDR3 runs to 15 residues. Deletions cut 4 bases from V and 4 bases from J, with 11 bases between. The CDR3 DNA is TGTGCCAGCAGTGTGACGGGGTCGTATAATTCACCCCTCCACTTT. It translates to CASSVTGSYNSPLHF.

This chain uses TRBV5-1 with TRBJ2-7; 9 positions match TRBD1. Germline V gives CDR1 SGHRS, CDR2 YFSETQ. J was trimmed by 6 bases and V by 4 bases; bases with no gene match: 5. There are 13 residues in the CDR3. The CDR3 region is CASSVDRGGEQYF. In nucleotides, the CDR3 is TGCGCCAGCAGCGTAGACAGGGGGGGCGAGCAGTACTTC. The complete variable domain, with remaining parts taken from reference TRBV5-1 and TRBJ2-7, reads KAGVTQTPRYLIKTRGQQVTLSCSPISGHRSVSWYQQTPGQGLQFLFEYFSETQRNKGNFPGRFSGRQFSNSRSEMNVSTLELGDSALYLCASSVDRGGEQYFGPGTRLTVT.

This chain joins TRBV7-3 and TRBJ2-5, with 9 bases lining up with TRBD2. In germline, CDR1 is SGHTA, CDR2 FQGTGA. V shed 2 bases and J 4 bases; nucleotides not matched to a gene: 5. The CDR3 is 15 amino acids. CDR3: CASSLVAGVRETQYF. CDR3 nucleotides: TGTGCCAGCAGCTTAGTAGCGGGAGTAAGAGAGACCCAGTACTTC.

The chain employs TRBV5-8 and TRBJ2-3, with D perhaps TRBD2 (5 bases). V lost 3 bases, J lost 8 bases, and 10 bases lay in between. In germline, CDR1 is SGHTS, CDR2 YDEGEE. This CDR3 contains 12 residues. The CDR3 sequence: CASSWERVTQYF. In DNA form, the CDR3 reads TGTGCCAGCAGCTGGGAGAGGGTTACGCAGTATTTT.

The chain links TRBV19 to TRBJ2-3, with D possibly being TRBD1 (5 bases). The CDR3 covers 15 residues. Germline lookup yields CDR1 LNHDA and CDR2 SQIVND (reference sequence). V was cut by 5 bases and J by 2 bases, with 14 bases left in between. The chain's CDR3 is CASSLKTVSTDTQYF. The CDR3 DNA sequence: TGTGCCAGTAGTTTAAAGACAGTTTCCACAGATACGCAGTATTTT.

The CDR3 DNA sequence: TGTGCCACCAGTGATTCCACACTAGAGGGTGGGGAGCAGTTCTTC. Protein sequence: CATSDSTLEGGEQFF. The chain employs TRBV24-1 and TRBJ2-1, with D possibly TRBD2 on 5 matching bases. Germline V gives CDR1 KGHDR, CDR2 SFDVKD. V was shortened by 2 bases and J by 10 bases, with 17 bases between the two germline ends. The CDR3 sequence is 15 residues long.

This clone was detected only once. The chain uses TRBV2 and TRBJ2-2, with D perhaps TRBD2 (5 bases). Germline CDR1 is SNHLY and CDR2 is FYNNEI. This CDR3 contains 15 residues. V lost 4 bases to trimming and J lost 0 bases, with 9 bases between them. The CDR3 reads CASSGLFPNTGELFF. The CDR3 DNA reads as TGTGCCAGCAGTGGACTATTTCCGAACACCGGGGAGCTGTTTTTT.

The rearrangement joins TRBV5-4 to TRBJ1-1; D unclear. Trimming stripped 4 bases from V and 1 base from J, with 8 bases between. The CDR3 spans 13 residues. The V gene's germline CDR1 is SGHNT and CDR2 YYREEE (reference sequence). This CDR3 is CASSVSSNTEAFF. For the CDR3, the DNA is TGTGCCAGCAGCGTAAGCTCGAACACTGAAGCTTTCTTT. Full variable domain (remainder filled in from reference TRBV5-4 and TRBJ1-1): ETGVTQSPTHLIKTRGQQVTLRCSSQSGHNTVSWYQQALGQGPQFIFQYYREEENGRGNFPPRFSGLQFPNYSSELNVNALELDDSALYLCASSVSSNTEAFFGQGTRLTVV.

This clone appeared once. V usage is TRBV2 and J usage is TRBJ1-1; TRBD1 might be the D (5 bases). Looked up from germline, CDR1 is SNHLY and CDR2 is FYNNEI. The CDR3 runs to 15 residues. V was cut by 2 bases and J by 7 bases, with 17 bases left in between. Here the CDR3 DNA reads TGTGCCAGCAGTGAATCGGGTAGGGGTCGGAGTGAAGCTTTCTTT. Protein sequence: CASSESGRGRSEAFF.

V usage is TRBV19 and J usage is TRBJ2-7; D might be TRBD2 (5 bases). Germline V CDR1 and CDR2: LNHDA, SQIVND (reference sequence). V lost 6 bases, J lost 1 base, and 10 bases lay in between. This CDR3 contains 13 residues. CDR3 nucleotides: TGTGCCAGTAGCGAGGGCAATTCCTACGAGCAGTACTTC. It encodes CASSEGNSYEQYF.

This chain links TRBV6-5 with TRBJ2-2; no firm D call. The V and J ends lost 8 bases and 3 bases respectively, with 13 bases between them. The CDR3 runs to 14 residues. The germline gives CDR1 MNHEY, CDR2 SVGAGI. In DNA, the CDR3 is TGTGCCAGCTTAGACACTCGTTACACCGGGGAGCTGTTTTTT. It is translated as CASLDTRYTGELFF.

The CDR3 region is CASSQDVGLQFF. CDR3 bases: TGTGCCAGCAGCCAAGATGTGGGACTCCAGTTCTTC. The chain joins TRBV3-1 (or the pseudogene TRBV3-2) to TRBJ2-1, with TRBD2 as a possible D gene (6 bases). This CDR3 spans 12 amino acids. The germline gives CDR1 LGHDT, CDR2 YNNKEL (reference sequence). Trimming stripped 0 bases from V and 13 bases from J, with 10 bases between.

The rearrangement joins TRBV15 to TRBJ2-5; D gene unclear. Trimming pared 1 base from V and 1 base from J, leaving 10 bases between. The CDR3 is 15 residues long. Germline CDR1 reads LNHNV; CDR2 reads YYDKDF (reference sequence). The CDR3 protein is CATSRGQVSQETQYF. The CDR3 DNA is TGTGCCACCAGCAGAGGGCAGGTGAGCCAAGAGACCCAGTACTTC.

The rearrangement joins TRBV7-8 to TRBJ2-5; D unresolved. Germline lookup yields CDR1 SGHVS and CDR2 FQNEAQ. This CDR3 has 15 residues. The V end lost 5 bases, the J end lost 5 bases, and 18 bases lay between the germline ends. The chain's CDR3 is CASSPAVIAQETQYF. The DNA of the CDR3 is TGTGCCAGCAGCCCCGCCGTGATCGCACAGGAGACCCAGTACTTC.

The chain is built from TRBV7-8 and TRBJ2-3; 7 positions match TRBD2. J lost 5 bases, V lost 2 bases, and 7 bases had no gene match. This CDR3 has 15 residues. Germline CDR1 and CDR2: SGHVS and FQNEAQ. The CDR3 reads CASSLWGGTGDTQYF. DNA of the CDR3: TGTGCCAGCAGCTTATGGGGAGGGACGGGAGATACGCAGTATTTT.